This TCR beta chain is from a study of beta chain features in type 1 diabetes. Study-wide context: In age, gender and cell yields, patients were similar to healthy donors.

Every donor provided one heparinised blood draw, which averaged around 110 mL. This clone was recorded a few times. What it binds is not known. cDNA synthesis used the whole RNA isolate, giving expressed TCRB sequences. Profiled with immunoSEQ multiplex PCR; TCRdb holds only in-frame clones, not every one. The sample has 900,000 or so clones, about a sixth seen once. General study points: Diminished insertions and augmented deletions at VDJ junctions characterized type 1 diabetes patients. The naive, central memory and Treg TCRB repertoires of patients appeared to be more similar to one another than those of healthy donors.

CDR3 length: 16 residues. V was cut by 3 bases and J by 6 bases, with 19 bases left in between. In germline, CDR1 is MDHEN, CDR2 SYDVKM. The chain uses TRBV28 and TRBJ2-3, with D tentatively TRBD1 or TRBD2 (5 bases each). The sequencing input was naive CD4+ T cells from blood. The receptor was derived from a woman aged 18-29 years in good health. DNA of the CDR3: TGTGCCAGCAGTTTTAAGGGTCAGGGACCCTCGGATACGCAGTATTTT. Its translation: CASSFKGQGPSDTQYF.